The rows below give T cell receptor beta chains drawn from one sample of a study of CD8+ T cells in alopecia areata. Measured with immunoSEQ multiplex PCR; TCRdb has only the in-frame clones, and not every one. The sample carries approximately 99,000 clones, about 60% recorded once. The sequenced material came from NKG2D-low CD8+ T cells sorted from blood. The source is a human donor with alopecia areata. The CDR3 runs from the conserved cysteine through the conserved F or W. The D gene is left open where the match is weak. A row's size may be missing; if present it is once, few, many or a size class.

.	.	TRBV30	TRBJ1-1	TGTGCCTGGAGTTCTAACTTGAACACTGAAGCTTTCTTT	CAWSSNLNTEAFF
few	.	TRBV30	TRBJ2-6	TGTGCCTGGTGTAAGGGGAAACCCTCAGGGGCCAACGTCCTGACTTTC	CAWCKGKPSGANVLTF
.	TRBD2	TRBV19	TRBJ2-7	TGTGCCAGTAGGACCCAAACTAGCGGGAGGGCCCACGAGCAGTACTTC	CASRTQTSGRAHEQYF
.	.	TRBV30	TRBJ2-1	TGTGCCTGGACAGGGGATCCATACAATGAGCAGTTCTTC	CAWTGDPYNEQFF
.	.	TRBV28	TRBJ2-1	TGTGCCAGCAGCCCTGAGTCCTACAATGAGCAGTTCTTC	CASSPESYNEQFF
.	.	TRBV27	TRBJ1-5	TGTGCCAGCAGTTTTAACGGTTATCAGCCCCAGCATTTT	CASSFNGYQPQHF
.	.	TRBV13	TRBJ2-7	TGTGCCAGCAGCCCCAGTGACTCCTACGAGCAGTACTTC	CASSPSDSYEQYF
.	.	TRBV27	TRBJ2-1	TGTGCCAGCACGACCTTTAGGACATCCTACAATGAGCAGTTCTTC	CASTTFRTSYNEQFF
.	.	TRBV28	TRBJ2-1	TGTGCCAGCAGTTTATCTTCCCGGCGGCAAAGCTCCTACAATGAGCAGTTCTTC	CASSLSSRRQSSYNEQFF
.	.	TRBV13	TRBJ2-5	TGTGCCAGCAGCTTAGCGGTTGATGGTAGAGTTAGGGAGACCCAGTACTTC	CASSLAVDGRVRETQYF
few	TRBD2	TRBV29-1	TRBJ2-1	TGCAGCGTTGAGGGAGGGAAAAAGGAGTTCTTC	CSVEGGKKEFF
.	.	TRBV6-4	TRBJ2-3	TGTGCCAGCAGTGATCGATCGGGGGCGGCAGATACGCAGTATTTT	CASSDRSGAADTQYF
.	TRBD1	TRBV6-5	TRBJ2-7	TGTGCCAGCAGTCCGGGGACAGGGTCCTACGAGCAGTACTTC	CASSPGTGSYEQYF
.	.	TRBV27	TRBJ2-1	TGTGCCAGCAGTTTCCGCGAAGATGAGCAGTTCTTC	CASSFREDEQFF
.	.	TRBV6-1	TRBJ1-4	TGTGCCATCAGTGGGTCAGGAACTAATGAAAAACTGTTTTTT	CAISGSGTNEKLFF
few	TRBD1	TRBV4-1	TRBJ2-7	TGCGCCAGCAGCCCGAGACAGGGGAACTACGAGCAGTACTTC	CASSPRQGNYEQYF
.	.	TRBV7-9	TRBJ1-3	TGTGCCAGCAGCCCTGACTCAGGTGGAAACACCATATATTTT	CASSPDSGGNTIYF
.	.	TRBV5-6	TRBJ2-2	TGTGCCAGCAGCTCTGGGAGCGCCGGGGAGCTGTTTTTT	CASSSGSAGELFF
once	.	TRBV27	TRBJ1-2	TGTGCCAGCAGTTCCCCCCGGACAGCCTATGGCTACACCTTC	CASSSPRTAYGYTF
.	.	TRBV6-4	TRBJ2-7	TGTGCCAGCATGGGAGGAGGGGGCCCCTACGAGCAGTACTTC	CASMGGGGPYEQYF
.	.	TRBV9	TRBJ2-3	TGTGCCAGCAGCGTAGCTGGAGGGGGGACAGATACGCAGTATTTT	CASSVAGGGTDTQYF
once	.	TRBV9	TRBJ1-1	TGTGCCAGCAGCGTATCCCGTGGGGGCTTGACTGAAGCTTTCTTT	CASSVSRGGLTEAFF